A single sample is the source of the 15 T cell receptor beta chains below, sequenced in a study of T cell clones after liver transplantation. Alloreactive TCRbeta sequences came from sequencing proliferating CFSE-low cells in the MLR. No cognate antigen is known for these TCRs. Generated by immunoSEQ multiplex PCR, the TCRdb table keeps only in-frame clones and is missing some. The sample lists under 5,000 clones, under 50% occurring once. Sequencing used CD4+ T cells from cultured PBMCs. These receptor sequences come from a human patient who received a liver transplant. Part of the T cell pool may stem from the graft donor.

This sequence joins TRBV27 and TRBJ2-2; 12 positions agree with TRBD2. Trimming at V came to 1 base and at J to 13 bases, leaving 19 bases not matched to a gene. Germline V gene lookup returns CDR1 MNHEY and CDR2 SMNVEV (reference sequence). The CDR3 sequence is 19 residues long. The DNA of the CDR3 is TGTGCCAGCAGTTTATGTGACTCGCCCCGACTAGCGGGAGTGGGTTGGCTGTTTTTT. Translation: CASSLCDSPRLAGVGWLFF.

V is TRBV6-6 and J is TRBJ2-1, with D hard to call. The CDR3 is 14 amino acids. CDR1 and CDR2 (germline): MNHNY, SVGAGI (reference sequence). Trimming left V 2 bases short and J 0 bases short, with 5 bases between. CDR3 in DNA: TGTGCCAGCAGTTACACAGCCTCCTACAATGAGCAGTTCTTC. Translation gives CASSYTASYNEQFF.

Within the sample, this clone is large. V and J are TRBV5-6 and TRBJ1-2, with a possible D match to TRBD1 (5 bases). This CDR3 has 15 amino acids. In germline, CDR1 is SGHDT, CDR2 YYEEEE. Trimming pared 4 bases from V and 5 bases from J, leaving 18 bases between. CDR3 loop: CASSPTPGTMYGYTF. The CDR3 coding sequence is TGTGCCAGCAGCCCCACCCCGGGGACTATGTATGGCTACACCTTC.

This clone was observed a few times. The rearrangement joins TRBV27 to TRBJ2-2, with 7 bases fitting TRBD1. CDR1 is MNHEY, CDR2 SMNVEV, per germline (reference sequence). The CDR3 contains 15 residues. V trimming: 2 bases; J trimming: 4 bases; junction bases outside the gene matches: 4. The CDR3 here is CASSLRGRSTGELFF. CDR3 DNA sequence: TGTGCCAGCAGTTTAAGGGGGCGGAGCACCGGGGAGCTGTTTTTT.

The chain employs TRBV5-4 and TRBJ2-3, with D unresolved. Germline assignment: CDR1 SGHNT and CDR2 YYREEE (reference sequence). V lost 4 bases and J lost 3, with 12 bases in between. This CDR3 is 14 amino acids long. The CDR3 DNA follows: TGTGCCAGCAGCCAAGAGTGGATGACAGATACGCAGTATTTT. The encoded protein is CASSQEWMTDTQYF. Supplemented by reference TRBV5-4 and TRBJ2-3, the full variable domain reads ETGVTQSPTHLIKTRGQQVTLRCSSQSGHNTVSWYQQALGQGPQFIFQYYREEENGRGNFPPRFSGLQFPNYSSELNVNALELDDSALYLCASSQEWMTDTQYFGPGTRLTVL.

This clone was seen a handful of times. The chain couples TRBV25-1 to TRBJ2-5; D remains ambiguous. Germline CDR1 MGHDK, CDR2 SYGVNS. The CDR3 has 13 amino acids. V lost 3 bases, J lost 1 base, and 6 bases lay in between. CDR3: CASSDAIQETQYF. The CDR3 bases are TGTGCCAGCAGTGACGCGATCCAAGAGACCCAGTACTTC.

This clone was seen once. A read error may be the cause here, since a much bigger clone is one base away. The chain combines TRBV28 with TRBJ2-7, with a possible D match to TRBD1 (6 bases). The CDR3 runs to 14 residues. Germline V CDR1 and CDR2: MDHEN, SYDVKM. The CDR3: CVSSPWTETYEQYF. The CDR3 DNA reads TGTGTCAGCAGCCCCTGGACAGAGACCTACGAGCAGTACTTC.

This clone was detected only a few times. CDR3 amino acids: CASSLILSSDGYTF. In nucleotides, the CDR3 is TGTGCCAGCAGCTTAATTTTGTCCTCAGACGGCTACACCTTC. The chain has TRBV7-2 and TRBJ1-2; D uncertain. The germline V gene encodes CDR1 SGHTA and CDR2 FQGNSA. Trimming pared 2 bases from V and 8 bases from J, leaving 15 bases between. This CDR3 spans 14 amino acids.

This clone was seen once. V and J are TRBV4-1 and TRBJ1-5; D is uncertain. CDR3 size: 15 residues. Germline loops: CDR1 MGHRA, CDR2 YSYEKL. V lost 4 bases and J lost 1, with 11 bases in between. This CDR3 is CASSLLWGSNQPQHF. The CDR3 DNA sequence: TGCGCCAGCAGCCTCCTCTGGGGAAGCAATCAGCCCCAGCATTTT.

This CDR3 is CASSTGQGPSYNEQFF. The CDR3, as DNA: TGCGCCAGCAGCACGGGGCAGGGCCCCTCCTACAATGAGCAGTTCTTC. The rearrangement uses TRBV5-1 and TRBJ2-1; D possibly matches TRBD1 or TRBD2 (5 bases each). The CDR3 extends over 16 amino acids. In germline, CDR1 is SGHRS, CDR2 YFSETQ. Trimming removed 4 bases from V and 0 bases from J, with 14 bases in between.

J is TRBJ1-1 and V is TRBV29-1; D remains ambiguous. CDR3 length: 11 residues. V lost 6 bases to trimming and J lost 3 bases, with 8 bases between them. The V gene's germline CDR1 is SQVTM and CDR2 ANQGSEA. The CDR3 spells CSVGRYTEAFF. For the CDR3, the DNA is TGCAGCGTCGGACGGTACACTGAAGCTTTCTTT.

This clone was counted only a few times. This sequence joins TRBV9 and TRBJ1-1; D remains ambiguous. Germline CDR1 reads SGDLS; CDR2 reads YYNGEE. The CDR3 has 12 residues. Trimming pared 0 bases from V and 1 base from J, leaving 1 base between. The CDR3 region has the DNA TGTGCCAGCAGCGTAGAGAACACTGAAGCTTTCTTT. Translated, it gives CASSVENTEAFF.

The chain has TRBV4-3 and TRBJ1-2, with D tentatively TRBD1 (6 bases). Germline V gene lookup returns CDR1 LGHNA and CDR2 YSLEER. This CDR3 region has 15 residues. Trimming removed 2 bases at V and 8 bases at J, with 18 bases between. CDR3 nucleotides: TGCGCCAGCAGCCAAATCACACAGGGTGCCGGAGGCTACACCTTC. It codes for CASSQITQGAGGYTF.

The V call is TRBV2, the J call TRBJ2-7, with D tentatively TRBD2 (5 bases). CDR1 and CDR2 from the germline V gene are SNHLY and FYNNEI. This CDR3 has 15 residues. With 4 bases removed from V and 2 bases from J, the gap between germline ends came to 15 bases. In DNA, the CDR3 is TGTGCCAGCAGTGGAGGGCAGTCGGATACCTACGAGCAGTACTTC. Its translation is CASSGGQSDTYEQYF.

J is TRBJ1-2 and V is TRBV9, with D maybe TRBD1 (6 bases). The V end was cut by 2 bases, the J end by 6 bases, with 14 bases between. The CDR3 contains 14 residues. The germline V gene has CDR1 SGDLS and CDR2 YYNGEE. CDR3 sequence reads: CASSVRPGAHGYTF. CDR3 in DNA: TGTGCCAGCAGCGTTCGGCCGGGGGCACATGGCTACACCTTC.